This T cell receptor beta chain originates from a study of TIL therapy for anti-PD-1-resistant metastatic lung cancer. Study context: Patients then received nivolumab; progressors got lymphodepletion, TIL and IL-2.

Time point denoted: pre-treatment sample, taken before nivolumab and TIL therapy. The immunoSEQ assay was v3. Assay used: immunoSEQ multiplex PCR; TCRdb lists only in-frame clones, some missing. Of tens of thousands of clones listed, more than 75% are singletons. There are 12 residues in the CDR3. Per germline, CDR1 MRHNA and CDR2 SNTAGT. V gave up 3 bases and J gave up 4 bases, with 6 bases separating them. General study results and limits: The cohort had more treatment-naive, never-smoker and oncogene-addicted patients than typical. Infused TIL clonotypes partially replaced the baseline blood repertoire, then decayed over months.

About this clone itself: Its antigen is undetermined.

The sequenced sample was blood, obtained at baseline. The receptor's source is a person aged 25 to 85 with non-small cell lung cancer. This chain joins TRBV6-4 and TRBJ1-1; D ambiguous. CDR3 loop: CASSEAATEAFF. The CDR3 nucleotides read TGTGCCAGCAGTGAGGCGGCCACTGAAGCTTTCTTT.